The TCR beta chain under discussion was sequenced for a study of shared clonotypes between healthy human individuals. Notes on the study in general: Sequencing depth was predicted to influence how clonotypes are shared among donors.

There are 17 residues in the CDR3. The germline V gene encodes CDR1 MGHRA and CDR2 YSYEKL. V shed 0 bases, J shed 0 bases, and the junction held 4 bases outside the gene matches. Turning to this clone: Its antigen is not identified.

Deep-level assay runs were performed. Assay: immunoSEQ multiplex PCR; the TCRdb copy retains only in-frame clones and omits some. The data show a few hundred thousand clones, with about 97% seen just once and about 0.06% held by the top ten. The rearrangement uses TRBV4-1 and TRBJ2-4, with 8 bases identical to TRBD2. This TCR came from a woman aged 25 to 39 in good health. The source material was naive CD4+ T cells sorted from blood. Subset denoted: CD45RA+ positively selected. This CDR3 is CASSQEGTRVAKNIQYF. As DNA, the CDR3 is TGCGCCAGCAGCCAAGAAGGGACTAGGGTAGCCAAAAACATTCAGTACTTC.